The clone carrying this T cell receptor (beta chain) has ten or more counts. The data originate from a study of T cells in Graves' hyperthyroidism and ophthalmopathy. Study in general: Peripheral blood specimens were obtained at initial diagnosis, prior to any treatment.

PBMCs stemmed from around 9.3 ml fresh peripheral blood. This CDR3 has 19 residues. J lost 3 bases, V lost 3 bases, and 14 bases had no gene match. CDR1 MDHEN and CDR2 SYDVKM come from the germline V gene. Template material for amplifying TCR beta CDR3 regions consisted of RNA transcripts. The study used the HTBI primer set for a first-round RT-PCR of the TCR CDR3. Each CDR3 protein gets one entry after TCRdb re-called the multiplex PCR reads with MiXCR. The table has approximately 420,000 distinct CDR3 sequences, roughly 13% seen once. The clonotype originates from a woman between 18 and 29 years old with Graves' hyperthyroidism. The rearrangement links TRBV28 to TRBJ2-7; 13 nucleotides align to TRBD2. Sequencing was carried out using blood. The CDR3 nucleotides read TGTGCCAGCAGTTTCCCCCGCACTAGCGGGAGGGACCCCTACTACGAGCAGTACTTC. It specifies CASSFPRTSGRDPYYEQYF.